This entry lists 23 T cell receptor beta chains sequenced from one sample in a study of memory CD4+ T cells and cytomegalovirus serostatus. The method was immunoSEQ multiplex PCR; TCRdb's version includes in-frame clones alone and lacks a portion of them. The data show just over 40,000 clones, around 79% seen once. Single viable CD3+CD4+CD8-CD45RO+ cells were sorted as the memory CD4+ T cells. Sequenced input: memory CD4+ T cells from blood. Every receptor here comes from an adult in good health and CMV-seronegative.

The chain recombines TRBV7-8 with TRBJ1-2; 12 bases fit TRBD1. This CDR3 is 14 amino acids long. With V trimmed by 5 bases and J by 7 bases, 5 bases remained unmatched. CDR1 SGHVS and CDR2 FQNEAQ come from the germline V gene. The CDR3 protein is CASSPGTGGGGYTF. The CDR3 nucleotides are TGTGCCAGCAGCCCGGGGACAGGGGGCGGTGGCTACACCTTC.

This clone was observed once. The rearrangement links TRBV6-5 to TRBJ2-5; D might be TRBD1 (5 bases). The CDR3 spans 13 residues. Germline V gives CDR1 MNHEY, CDR2 SVGAGI. V was pared by 6 bases and J by 2 bases, with 10 bases between. DNA for the CDR3: TGTGCCAGCAGGCCGACAGTACAAGAGACCCAGTACTTC. Its translation: CASRPTVQETQYF.

V and J are TRBV19 and TRBJ1-1; weak D call: TRBD1 (6 bases). The CDR3 runs 14 residues. Germline V gene data show CDR1 as LNHDA and CDR2 as SQIVND (reference sequence). With 7 bases removed from V and 4 bases from J, the gap between germline ends came to 16 bases. The CDR3: CASIAITGFTEAFF. Written as DNA, the CDR3 is TGTGCCAGTATTGCCATTACAGGGTTCACTGAAGCTTTCTTT. The full variable domain, with the rest looked up from reference TRBV19 and TRBJ1-1, is DGGITQSPKYLFRKEGQNVTLSCEQNLNHDAMYWYRQDPGQGLRLIYYSQIVNDFQKGDIAEGYSVSREKKESFPLTVTSAQKNPTAFYLCASIAITGFTEAFFGQGTRLTVV.

The rearrangement uses TRBV9 and TRBJ1-2; the D gene is possibly TRBD1 (5 bases). This CDR3 region has 15 residues. The germline V gene encodes CDR1 SGDLS and CDR2 YYNGEE. Trimming left V 0 bases short and J 5 bases short, with 14 bases between. CDR3 residues: CASSVEGTAQYGYTF. CDR3 coding DNA: TGTGCCAGCAGCGTAGAAGGGACGGCTCAGTATGGCTACACCTTC.

This clone was seen only a few times. The rearrangement links TRBV30 to TRBJ1-1, with a tentative D call TRBD1 (5 bases). The CDR3 covers 14 residues. Trimming shortened V by 1 base and J by 4 bases, and 13 bases separated the two germline ends. Germline V CDR1 and CDR2: GTSNPN, SVGIG (reference sequence). Written as DNA, the CDR3 is TGTGCCTGGAGTGGAACGCTGGGGGTCACTGAAGCTTTCTTT. The encoded protein is CAWSGTLGVTEAFF.

The chain links TRBV7-9 to TRBJ2-3; possible D gene TRBD2, 6 bases. CDR1 and CDR2 (germline): SEHNR, FQNEAQ (reference sequence). The CDR3 sequence is 14 residues long. With 3 bases removed from V and 3 bases from J, the gap between germline ends came to 10 bases. The CDR3 protein is CASSLGSGTDTQYF. The CDR3 DNA sequence: TGTGCCAGCAGCTTGGGCAGCGGGACAGATACGCAGTATTTT.

This clone was found once. The chain joins TRBV6-6 to TRBJ1-4, with 11 bases lining up with TRBD1. The germline gives CDR1 MNHNY, CDR2 SVGAGI (reference sequence). V dropped 6 bases and J dropped 7; count of bases not matched to a gene: 4. The CDR3 is 14 residues long. DNA of the CDR3: TGTGCCAGCAGATCTGGGACAGGGGGTGAAAAACTGTTTTTT. It translates to CASRSGTGGEKLFF.

CDR3 DNA sequence: TGTGCCAGCTCACCACCGGGACAGGGGATGGGGAATGAGCAGTTCTTC. It is translated as CASSPPGQGMGNEQFF. This chain connects TRBV18 to TRBJ2-1; 10 bases align to TRBD1. V shed 0 bases and J 7 bases; nucleotides not matched to a gene: 6. CDR1 is KGHSH, CDR2 LQKENI, per germline. The CDR3 length is 16 residues.

V and J are TRBV11-2 and TRBJ2-6; 7 bases are shared with TRBD2. From germline, CDR1 is SGHAT and CDR2 FQNNGV. CDR3 size: 18 residues. V gave up 4 bases and J gave up 3 bases; unmatched junction bases: 12. Here the CDR3 reads CASSSRGGDVGGANVLTF. The DNA for the CDR3 is TGTGCCAGCAGCTCAAGGGGAGGGGATGTAGGTGGGGCCAACGTCCTGACTTTC.

The gene calls are TRBV6-1 and TRBJ2-3; TRBD1 might be the D (6 bases). Germline V CDR1 and CDR2: MNHNS, SASEGT. The V gene lost 3 bases and the J gene lost 8 bases, with 15 bases spanning the gap. This CDR3 contains 14 residues. CDR3 nucleotide sequence: TGTGCCAGCAGTGACGACCTATCAGGGGTTACGCAGTATTTT. Its translation: CASSDDLSGVTQYF.

The CDR3 sequence is CASSVDVGANYGYTF. The CDR3, as DNA: TGTGCCAGCAGCGTAGACGTAGGAGCTAACTATGGCTACACCTTC. The chain has TRBV9 and TRBJ1-2; no definite D call. Germline V gene data show CDR1 as SGDLS and CDR2 as YYNGEE. The CDR3 is 15 amino acids. V dropped 0 bases and J dropped 0 bases, with 9 bases sitting between them.

The V call is TRBV4-3, the J call TRBJ1-2, with a possible D match to TRBD1 (5 bases). Per the germline V gene, CDR1 is LGHNA and CDR2 is YSLEER. Trimming pared 0 bases from V and 3 bases from J, leaving 14 bases between. This CDR3 spans 16 amino acids. CDR3: CASSQDRSGPYYGYTF. The CDR3 nucleotides read TGCGCCAGCAGCCAAGATCGATCAGGGCCTTACTATGGCTACACCTTC.

The chain combines TRBV6-6 with TRBJ1-5; maybe TRBD1 (5 bases). V lost 6 bases and J 6 bases, leaving 12 bases between the germline ends. This CDR3 comprises 13 residues. The germline gives CDR1 MNHNY, CDR2 SVGAGI (reference sequence). CDR3 bases: TGTGCCAGCAGCCAGGGTTCCCTTCAGCCCCAGCATTTT. It codes for CASSQGSLQPQHF.

The genes are TRBV7-9 and TRBJ1-1; D remains unclear. Germline V CDR1 and CDR2: SEHNR, FQNEAQ (reference sequence). The CDR3 loop spans 15 amino acids. Trimming pared 1 base from V and 1 base from J, leaving 10 bases between. The CDR3 DNA reads TGTGCCAGCAGCTTAGAATCTCTAGCGAACACTGAAGCTTTCTTT. It codes for CASSLESLANTEAFF.

The genes are TRBV19 and TRBJ1-1; tentative D call: TRBD1 (6 bases). Germline V lookup: CDR1 LNHDA, CDR2 SQIVND (reference sequence). Between the trimmed V and J ends, which lost 10 bases and 1 base, there was a span of 16 bases. The CDR3 is made up of 14 amino acids. In nucleotides, the CDR3 is TGTGCCACCACATTGGGGGGCCGGAACACTGAAGCTTTCTTT. Translating gives CATTLGGRNTEAFF.

With regard to this clone: Other DNA sequences in the sample encode the same CDR3. V usage is TRBV30 and J usage is TRBJ1-2; D uncertain. The germline V gene encodes CDR1 GTSNPN and CDR2 SVGIG (reference sequence). The V end lost 2 bases, the J end lost 5 bases, and 9 bases lay between the germline ends. The CDR3 is made up of 12 amino acids. Here the CDR3 reads CAWSQGGYGYTF. CDR3 DNA sequence: TGTGCCTGGAGTCAAGGAGGGTATGGCTACACCTTC.

This clone was observed once. The chain has TRBV21-1 and TRBJ1-6. TRBV21-1 is tagged as a pseudogene. The CDR3 extends over 13 amino acids. The CDR3 DNA sequence: TGTGCCAGCAGCAAAAAGGGGAGATCACCCCTCCACTTT. Protein: CASSKKGRSPLHF.

This chain uses TRBV30 with TRBJ1-5, with D possibly matching TRBD1 (6 bases). Trimming removed 2 bases at V and 7 bases at J, with 12 bases between. The CDR3 totals 13 residues. Germline assignment: CDR1 GTSNPN and CDR2 SVGIG (reference sequence). DNA of the CDR3: TGTGCCTGGAGTCGGACAGAAGGGCAGCCCCAGCATTTT. Encoded protein: CAWSRTEGQPQHF.

This sequence joins TRBV2 and TRBJ1-2; TRBD1 matches at 9 bases. Unmatched junction bases numbered 7, after V lost 6 bases and J lost 8 bases. The CDR3 has 13 amino acids. The germline gives CDR1 SNHLY, CDR2 FYNNEI. CDR3 protein: CASREQGARGYTF. The CDR3 coding sequence is TGTGCCAGCAGAGAACAGGGGGCGCGAGGCTACACCTTC.

The chain has TRBV6-6 and TRBJ2-2, with unresolved D. Per the germline V gene, CDR1 is MNHNY and CDR2 is SVGAGI (reference sequence). Trimming pared 0 bases from V and 4 bases from J, leaving 6 bases between. This CDR3 has 14 amino acids. The CDR3: CASSYSMGTGELFF. CDR3 DNA sequence: TGTGCCAGCAGTTACTCGATGGGCACCGGGGAGCTGTTTTTT.

The chain carries TRBV7-8 and TRBJ1-1, with a tentative D call TRBD1 (5 bases). Trimming left V 7 bases short and J 4 bases short, with 19 bases between. This CDR3 comprises 15 residues. Germline lookup yields CDR1 SGHVS and CDR2 FQNEAQ. The CDR3 DNA is TGTGCCAGCACCATAACAGGACAAAAGTTCACTGAAGCTTTCTTT. It specifies CASTITGQKFTEAFF.

This clone was picked up one time. V gene TRBV7-8 combines with J gene TRBJ2-7; unclear D gene. Germline V gene sequence: CDR1 SGHVS, CDR2 FQNEAQ. V shed 5 bases and J shed 2 bases, with 7 bases lying between them. This CDR3 has 12 amino acids. Here the CDR3 DNA reads TGTGCCAGCAGCCCAACTGCCTACGAGCAGTACTTC. Protein sequence: CASSPTAYEQYF.

Here the CDR3 reads CASSPSAKNIQYF. The DNA for the CDR3 is TGTGCCAGCTCACCGTCAGCCAAAAACATTCAGTACTTC. The chain couples TRBV18 to TRBJ2-4; D is undetermined. V was trimmed by 3 bases and J by 0 bases, leaving 3 bases between them. The CDR3 contains 13 residues. Germline V gene lookup returns CDR1 KGHSH and CDR2 LQKENI.